One and the same sample provided the 32 T cell receptor beta chains below, sequenced in a study of blood T cell repertoires in COVID-19. Assay used: immunoSEQ multiplex PCR; TCRdb lists only in-frame clones, some missing. This table holds under 130,000 clones, approximately 79% found once. Sequencing was carried out using peripheral blood. The receptors stem from a man between 65 and 80 years old with active or convalescent COVID-19.

Note on this clone: A read error may produce the germline difference seen at one junction end. The J gene is TRBJ2-7, the V gene TRBV5-1; TRBD2 might be the D (6 bases). This CDR3 has 14 amino acids. Germline-derived CDR1 and CDR2 are SGHRS and YFSETQ. CDR3 sequence reads: CASSPPGLSYKQYF. CDR3 in DNA: TGCGCCAGCAGCCCCCCGGGACTTTCCTACAAGCAGTACTTC.

The chain recombines TRBV7-9 with TRBJ2-7; D is possibly TRBD1 (6 bases). The CDR3 is made up of 14 amino acids. V was shortened by 5 bases and J by 0 bases, with 11 bases between the two germline ends. CDR1 is SEHNR, CDR2 FQNEAQ, per germline (reference sequence). This CDR3 reads CASSPGQNSYEQYF. The CDR3 nucleotides are TGTGCCAGCAGCCCCGGACAGAACTCCTACGAGCAGTACTTC.

The rearrangement uses TRBV5-1 and TRBJ1-3, with D perhaps TRBD1 (5 bases). Germline V gene data show CDR1 as SGHRS and CDR2 as YFSETQ. The CDR3 has 16 amino acids. Trimming cost V 2 bases and J 2 bases, with 14 bases left between them. For the CDR3, the DNA is TGCGCCAGCAGCTTAGGAGGGGAGTCAGCTGGAAACACCATATATTTT. This encodes CASSLGGESAGNTIYF.

The chain recombines TRBV6-5 with TRBJ2-7; perhaps TRBD2 as D (6 bases). V gave up 6 bases and J gave up 0 bases, with 12 bases separating them. The CDR3 sequence is 14 residues long. The germline V gene has CDR1 MNHEY and CDR2 SVGAGI. The CDR3 reads CASRALATSYEQYF. The CDR3 coding sequence is TGTGCCAGCAGGGCACTAGCAACCTCCTACGAGCAGTACTTC.

The genes are TRBV4-1 and TRBJ1-2; 8 bases line up with TRBD1. The ends lost 5 bases at V and 2 bases at J; junction bases unmatched: 7. Per germline, CDR1 MGHRA and CDR2 YSYEKL. This CDR3 region has 15 residues. The CDR3 region has the DNA TGCGCCAGCAGCAACCTACGGACAGGGAACTATGGCTACACCTTC. Protein sequence: CASSNLRTGNYGYTF.

The rearrangement uses TRBV6-1 and TRBJ1-2; a possible D gene is TRBD1 (6 bases). Looked up from germline, CDR1 is MNHNS and CDR2 is SASEGT. The CDR3 covers 15 residues. V was trimmed by 3 bases and J by 4 bases, leaving 15 bases between them. CDR3 in amino acids: CASSEGDTRGYGYTF. The CDR3 DNA reads TGTGCCAGCAGTGAGGGAGACACCAGGGGCTATGGCTACACCTTC.

The V gene is TRBV11-2, the J gene TRBJ2-2, with D possibly being TRBD2 (5 bases). The CDR3 contains 13 residues. The V gene lost 3 bases and the J gene lost 5 bases, with 7 bases spanning the gap. CDR1 and CDR2 (germline): SGHAT, FQNNGV. The CDR3 region has the DNA TGTGCCAGCAGCTTGAGCGGAACCGGGGAGCTGTTTTTT. Translated, it gives CASSLSGTGELFF.

The rearrangement links TRBV6-5 to TRBJ1-1, with TRBD1 as a possible D gene (6 bases). The V gene's germline CDR1 is MNHEY and CDR2 SVGAGI. CDR3 length: 13 residues. Trimming took 4 bases from V and 6 from J, leaving 12 bases between them. The CDR3 here is CASSSTGRAEAFF. Written as DNA, the CDR3 is TGTGCCAGCAGTTCGACAGGTAGAGCTGAAGCTTTCTTT.

CDR3 sequence: CASSYFAGAAFF. The CDR3, as DNA: TGTGCCAGCAGTTACTTCGCGGGCGCAGCTTTCTTT. This chain connects TRBV6-6 to TRBJ1-1; D uncertain. The germline V gene has CDR1 MNHNY and CDR2 SVGAGI (reference sequence). Trimming stripped 1 base from V and 10 bases from J, with 10 bases between. This CDR3 is built from 12 residues.

This chain connects TRBV30 to TRBJ1-2; TRBD1 might be the D (6 bases). The germline V and J ends were trimmed by 3 bases and 4 bases, with 12 bases remaining between them. Germline V gene sequence: CDR1 GTSNPN, CDR2 SVGIG (reference sequence). This CDR3 is built from 13 residues. The CDR3 sequence is CAWRPGTLYGYTF. Written as DNA, the CDR3 is TGTGCCTGGAGGCCCGGGACACTCTATGGCTACACCTTC.

This chain links TRBV28 with TRBJ1-6, with TRBD1 as a possible D gene (5 bases). Looked up from germline, CDR1 is MDHEN and CDR2 is SYDVKM. CDR3 size: 12 residues. V was clipped by 7 bases and J by 7 bases, with 8 bases between them. The CDR3 nucleotides are TGTGCCAGCACGGGGGGGAATTCACCCCTCCACTTT. Translating it yields CASTGGNSPLHF.

The chain uses TRBV5-5 and TRBJ1-2, with 7 bases identical to TRBD1. The CDR3 extends over 15 amino acids. Germline V gives CDR1 SGHKS, CDR2 YYEKEE (reference sequence). Unmatched junction bases numbered 8, after V lost 1 base and J lost 5 bases. CDR3 amino acids: CASSLQGGPMYGYTF. The CDR3 DNA reads as TGTGCCAGCAGCTTGCAAGGGGGCCCCATGTATGGCTACACCTTC.

The V gene is TRBV2, the J gene TRBJ2-1; D uncertain. The CDR3 spans 13 residues. Germline V gives CDR1 SNHLY, CDR2 FYNNEI. V was pared by 4 bases and J by 4 bases, with 8 bases between. The CDR3 sequence: CASSGQAYNEQFF. The CDR3, as DNA: TGTGCCAGCAGTGGCCAAGCGTACAATGAGCAGTTCTTC. The entire variable domain, with the rest obtained from reference TRBV2 and TRBJ2-1, is as follows: EPEVTQTPSHQVTQMGQEVILRCVPISNHLYFYWYRQILGQKVEFLVSFYNNEISEKSEIFDDQFSVERPDGSNFTLKIRSTKLEDSAMYFCASSGQAYNEQFFGPGTRLTVL.

The chain carries TRBV19 and TRBJ1-2; perhaps TRBD1 as D (5 bases). CDR1 LNHDA and CDR2 SQIVND come from the germline V gene (reference sequence). V shed 10 bases and J shed 6 bases, with 21 bases lying between them. The CDR3 length is 14 residues. The CDR3 coding sequence is TGTGCCATACGGCGGGACGCCCCTTGGGATGGCTACACCTTC. It encodes CAIRRDAPWDGYTF. Together with reference TRBV19 and TRBJ1-2, the CDR3 gives the full variable domain: DGGITQSPKYLFRKEGQNVTLSCEQNLNHDAMYWYRQDPGQGLRLIYYSQIVNDFQKGDIAEGYSVSREKKESFPLTVTSAQKNPTAFYLCAIRRDAPWDGYTFGSGTRLTVV.

The rearrangement uses TRBV7-2 and TRBJ1-2; D is ambiguous. Germline CDR1 reads SGHTA; CDR2 reads FQGNSA. With 2 bases removed from V and 6 bases from J, the gap between germline ends came to 13 bases. The CDR3 spans 14 residues. The CDR3, as DNA: TGTGCCAGCAGCTTATCGATCGTACTGCATGGCTACACCTTC. Its translation: CASSLSIVLHGYTF.

As DNA, the CDR3 is TGCGCCAGCAGCTTTGGGGGGGTGGAAGAGACCCAGTACTTC. This sequence encodes CASSFGGVEETQYF. The gene calls are TRBV5-1 and TRBJ2-5; 7 nucleotides line up with TRBD2. The CDR3 sequence is 14 residues long. V lost 2 bases to trimming and J lost 3 bases; unmatched junction nucleotides: 4. Per the germline V gene, CDR1 is SGHRS and CDR2 is YFSETQ.

The chain employs TRBV6-5 and TRBJ1-3; possible D gene TRBD1, 6 bases. CDR1 is MNHEY, CDR2 SVGAGI, per germline. V dropped 2 bases and J dropped 4 bases, with 9 bases sitting between them. This CDR3 region has 14 residues. The CDR3 nucleotides are TGTGCCAGCAGTTACAGGGGGTCCGGAAACACCATATATTTT. The encoded protein is CASSYRGSGNTIYF.

The table lists this clone with many counts. This rearrangement joins TRBV5-5 to TRBJ1-1; possibly TRBD1 for D (5 bases). This CDR3 contains 17 residues. The germline CDR1 and CDR2 sequences are SGHKS and YYEKEE (reference sequence). Trimming took off 1 base at V and 1 base at J, with 17 bases between the two ends. CDR3 residues: CASSLSSRVWENTEAFF. The CDR3 DNA is TGTGCCAGCAGCTTGAGTTCCAGGGTGTGGGAGAACACTGAAGCTTTCTTT.

The rearrangement links TRBV12-3 or TRBV12-4 to TRBJ2-5; D might be TRBD1 (6 bases). With 5 bases removed from V and 1 base from J, the gap between germline ends came to 8 bases. The CDR3 length is 13 residues. The CDR3 nucleotides read TGTGCCAGCAGTGACAGGATCCAAGAGACCCAGTACTTC. Protein: CASSDRIQETQYF.

In this sample, this clone turned up once. The CDR3 DNA sequence: TGCGCCAGCAGTGAGTCTCGAGGCGGGAGAGCGACCGAGCAGTACTTC. It specifies CASSESRGGRATEQYF. The chain combines TRBV10-1 with TRBJ2-7; 7 positions agree with TRBD2. This CDR3 spans 16 amino acids. V trimming: 0 bases; J trimming: 6 bases; junction bases outside the gene matches: 11. The germline CDR1 and CDR2 sequences are WNHNN and SYGVQD (reference sequence).

The chain has TRBV15 and TRBJ1-3, with unresolved D. The V and J ends lost 1 base and 2 bases respectively, with 15 bases between them. This CDR3 has 17 residues. Looked up from germline, CDR1 is LNHNV and CDR2 is YYDKDF (reference sequence). The CDR3 region has the DNA TGTGCCACCAGCAGAGGAGGTGAGGGCGGCGCTGGAAACACCATATATTTT. Its protein product is CATSRGGEGGAGNTIYF.

V is TRBV15 and J is TRBJ1-5, with 8 bases aligning to TRBD1. There are 14 residues in the CDR3. Germline V gene sequence: CDR1 LNHNV, CDR2 YYDKDF (reference sequence). V was clipped by 1 base and J by 5 bases; unmatched bases: 1. This chain's CDR3 is CATSRVQGDQPQHF. The CDR3 DNA reads as TGTGCCACCAGCAGAGTACAGGGGGATCAGCCCCAGCATTTT. The full variable domain, in which reference TRBV15 and TRBJ1-5 provide the parts outside the CDR3, is DAMVIQNPRYQVTQFGKPVTLSCSQTLNHNVMYWYQQKSSQAPKLLFHYYDKDFNNEADTPDNFQSRRPNTSFCFLDIRSPGLGDTAMYLCATSRVQGDQPQHFGDGTRLSIL.

The rearrangement uses TRBV6-6 and TRBJ1-2; D is undetermined. Germline V gene lookup returns CDR1 MNHNY and CDR2 SVGAGI (reference sequence). The V and J ends lost 0 bases and 2 bases respectively, with 4 bases between them. The CDR3 is 13 residues long. The CDR3 protein is CASSYSANYGYTF. CDR3 sequence (DNA): TGTGCCAGCAGTTACTCAGCCAACTATGGCTACACCTTC.

The rearrangement uses TRBV6-5 and TRBJ2-1; TRBD2 matches 7 bases. Germline V gene data show CDR1 as MNHEY and CDR2 as SVGAGI. With V trimmed by 4 bases and J by 9 bases, 12 bases remained unmatched. The CDR3 runs to 15 residues. The DNA of the CDR3 is TGTGCCAGCAGTTCCCGCGGGGGAGGTCTCAGTGAGCAGTTCTTC. Its translation is CASSSRGGGLSEQFF.

The rearrangement joins TRBV9 to TRBJ2-1, with unresolved D. Per the germline V gene, CDR1 is SGDLS and CDR2 is YYNGEE. V was shortened by 0 bases and J by 4 bases, with 11 bases between the two germline ends. This CDR3 is built from 15 residues. CDR3 sequence reads: CASSVGVSLYNEQFF. For the CDR3, the DNA is TGTGCCAGCAGCGTAGGTGTTTCCCTATACAATGAGCAGTTCTTC. Looking up the rest from reference TRBV9 and TRBJ2-1 gives the full variable domain: DSGVTQTPKHLITATGQRVTLRCSPRSGDLSVYWYQQSLDQGLQFLIQYYNGEERAKGNILERFSAQQFPDLHSELNLSSLELGDSALYFCASSVGVSLYNEQFFGPGTRLTVL.

This chain joins TRBV7-9 and TRBJ2-3, with D possibly TRBD1 on 6 matching bases. Deletions cut 2 bases from V and 2 bases from J, with 8 bases between. The CDR3 has 14 amino acids. CDR1 is SEHNR, CDR2 FQNEAQ, per germline (reference sequence). CDR3 nucleotides: TGTGCCAGCAGCTTAACAGGGTTCACAGATACGCAGTATTTT. This gives the protein CASSLTGFTDTQYF.

J is TRBJ1-1 and V is TRBV6-5; the D gene is possibly TRBD1 (6 bases). Germline V gene sequence: CDR1 MNHEY, CDR2 SVGAGI. This CDR3 contains 14 residues. Trimming shortened V by 2 bases and J by 3 bases, and 10 bases separated the two germline ends. CDR3: CASSYRQDYTEAFF. The CDR3 region has the DNA TGTGCCAGCAGTTACCGACAGGACTACACTGAAGCTTTCTTT.

The gene calls are TRBV3-1 (or the pseudogene TRBV3-2) and TRBJ1-1; 9 bases match TRBD1. Looked up from germline, CDR1 is LGHDT and CDR2 is YNNKEL (reference sequence). The CDR3 runs to 14 residues. V shed 3 bases, J shed 3 bases, and the junction held 2 bases outside the gene matches. As DNA, the CDR3 is TGTGCCAGCAGCCAGGGACAGGGCTACACTGAAGCTTTCTTT. This sequence encodes CASSQGQGYTEAFF.

This chain uses TRBV6-5 with TRBJ2-2; D is possibly TRBD1 (5 bases). Germline V CDR1 and CDR2: MNHEY, SVGAGI. CDR3 length: 13 residues. Trimming removed 8 bases from V and 0 bases from J, with 7 bases in between. CDR3 sequence (DNA): TGTGCCAGCTCGACAGCGAACACCGGGGAGCTGTTTTTT. It is translated as CASSTANTGELFF.

The V and J genes are TRBV5-1 and TRBJ2-1; 8 nucleotides align to TRBD2. This CDR3 is built from 16 residues. Germline-derived CDR1 and CDR2 are SGHRS and YFSETQ. The J segment lost 2 bases and the V segment lost 4 bases, leaving 8 bases of the junction unmatched. CDR3 residues: CASSGSTGGPYNEQFF. CDR3 sequence (DNA): TGCGCCAGCAGCGGCTCGACGGGAGGGCCCTACAATGAGCAGTTCTTC. The entire variable domain, with the rest obtained from reference TRBV5-1 and TRBJ2-1, is as follows: KAGVTQTPRYLIKTRGQQVTLSCSPISGHRSVSWYQQTPGQGLQFLFEYFSETQRNKGNFPGRFSGRQFSNSRSEMNVSTLELGDSALYLCASSGSTGGPYNEQFFGPGTRLTVL.

This clone was seen a single time. The genes are TRBV19 and TRBJ2-3; TRBD2 agrees at 14 bases. The CDR3 totals 17 residues. Germline V CDR1 and CDR2: LNHDA, SQIVND (reference sequence). Unmatched junction bases numbered 4, after V lost 3 bases and J lost 2 bases. CDR3 in amino acids: CASSMGLAGDYTDTQYF. In nucleotides, the CDR3 is TGTGCCAGTAGTATGGGACTAGCGGGGGACTACACAGATACGCAGTATTTT.

This clone was seen more than once but under ten times. The chain carries TRBV29-1 and TRBJ2-4; D not resolved. In germline, CDR1 is SQVTM, CDR2 ANQGSEA. V was shortened by 1 base and J by 1 base, with 8 bases between the two germline ends. There are 14 residues in the CDR3. CDR3 DNA: TGCAGCGTTGAAGCCCCCCCGGCCAAAAACATTCAGTACTTC. It encodes CSVEAPPAKNIQYF.